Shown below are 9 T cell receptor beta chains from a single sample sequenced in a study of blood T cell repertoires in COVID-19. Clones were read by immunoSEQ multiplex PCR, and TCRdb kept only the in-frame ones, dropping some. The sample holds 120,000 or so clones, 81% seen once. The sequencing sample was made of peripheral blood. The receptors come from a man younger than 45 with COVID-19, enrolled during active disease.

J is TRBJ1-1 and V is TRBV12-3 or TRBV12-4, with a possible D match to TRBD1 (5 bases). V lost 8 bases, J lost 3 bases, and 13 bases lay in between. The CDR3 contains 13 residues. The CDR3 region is CASRIWGDTEAFF. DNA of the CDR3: TGTGCCAGCCGAATCTGGGGGGACACTGAAGCTTTCTTT.

The CDR3 region has the DNA TGTGCCAGCAGCGGACAGTACGAGCAGTACTTC. Translation gives CASSGQYEQYF. The chain employs TRBV11-1 and TRBJ2-7; a possible D gene is TRBD1 (6 bases). V was shortened by 5 bases and J by 4 bases, with 6 bases between the two germline ends. Germline V gene sequence: CDR1 SGHAT, CDR2 FQDESV (reference sequence). This CDR3 is built from 11 residues.

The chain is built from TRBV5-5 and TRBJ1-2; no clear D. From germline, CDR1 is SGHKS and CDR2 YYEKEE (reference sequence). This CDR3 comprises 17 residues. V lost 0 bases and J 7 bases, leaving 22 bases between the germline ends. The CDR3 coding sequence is TGTGCCAGCAGCTTGGAGTGGCCCCTGGCGGGCGAGGCTGGCTACACCTTC. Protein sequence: CASSLEWPLAGEAGYTF.

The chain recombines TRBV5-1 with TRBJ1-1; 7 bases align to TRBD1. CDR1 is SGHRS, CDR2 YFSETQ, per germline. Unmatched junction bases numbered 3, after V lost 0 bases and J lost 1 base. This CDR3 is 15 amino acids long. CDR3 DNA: TGCGCCAGCAGCTTGGGACAGGGAGGGAACACTGAAGCTTTCTTT. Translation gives CASSLGQGGNTEAFF.

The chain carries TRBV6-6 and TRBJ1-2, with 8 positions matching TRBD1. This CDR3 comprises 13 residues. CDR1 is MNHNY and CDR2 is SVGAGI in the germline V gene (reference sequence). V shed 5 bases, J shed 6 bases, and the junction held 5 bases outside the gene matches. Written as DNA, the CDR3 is TGTGCCAGCAGTACGGACAGGGTGGATGGCTACACCTTC. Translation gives CASSTDRVDGYTF.

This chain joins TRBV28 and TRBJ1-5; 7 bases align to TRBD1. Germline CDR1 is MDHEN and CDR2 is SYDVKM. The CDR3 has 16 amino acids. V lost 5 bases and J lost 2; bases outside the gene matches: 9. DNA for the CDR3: TGTGCCAGCAGTCCCCCCACAGGGGATGGCAATCAGCCCCAGCATTTT. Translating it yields CASSPPTGDGNQPQHF.

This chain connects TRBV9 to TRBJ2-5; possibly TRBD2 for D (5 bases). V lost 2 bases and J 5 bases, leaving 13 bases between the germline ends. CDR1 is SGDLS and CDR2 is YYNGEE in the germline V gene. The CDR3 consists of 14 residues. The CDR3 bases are TGTGCCAGCAGCGTCCTAGCCGGCGGGGAGACCCAGTACTTC. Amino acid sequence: CASSVLAGGETQYF.

Written as DNA, the CDR3 is TGTGCCAGCAGTATAGGACAGGGAGCGAACACCGGGGAGCTGTTTTTT. Protein sequence: CASSIGQGANTGELFF. The chain is built from TRBV6-6 and TRBJ2-2; TRBD1 matches 8 bases. V lost 5 bases and J lost 0; bases outside the gene matches: 5. The CDR3 totals 16 residues. The germline V gene has CDR1 MNHNY and CDR2 SVGAGI (reference sequence).

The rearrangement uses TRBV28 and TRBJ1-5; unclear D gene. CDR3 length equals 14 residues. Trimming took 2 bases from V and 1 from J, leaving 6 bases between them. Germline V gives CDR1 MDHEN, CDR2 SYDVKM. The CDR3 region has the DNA TGTGCCAGCAGTTTAGTATTGAGCAATCAGCCCCAGCATTTT. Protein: CASSLVLSNQPQHF.